Shown below are 24 T cell receptor beta chains from a single sample sequenced in a study of neurological immune-mediated disorders. TCRdb independently ran MiXCR on the 5' RACE reads; one entry per CDR3 protein. This table holds tens of thousands of distinct CDR3 sequences, under 4% found once. Time point of the sample: longitudinal time-point 1 (baseline). The specimen was PBMCs. The receptor set was obtained from a woman aged 55-70 years with multiple sclerosis.

This clonotype occurred many times. The chain carries TRBV10-2 and TRBJ2-5; possible D gene TRBD2, 5 bases. The CDR3 covers 13 residues. Germline V gene sequence: CDR1 WSHSY, CDR2 SAAADI. V was trimmed by 6 bases and J by 1 base, leaving 9 bases between them. Here the CDR3 reads CASRDGLQETQYF. CDR3 nucleotides: TGCGCCAGCAGGGACGGACTCCAAGAGACCCAGTACTTC.

This clonotype has a count of ten or more. The chain combines TRBV5-1 with TRBJ1-1; no clear D gene. This CDR3 comprises 12 residues. The V and J ends lost 0 bases and 8 bases respectively, with 8 bases between them. Germline CDR1 reads SGHRS; CDR2 reads YFSETQ. For the CDR3, the DNA is TGCGCCAGCAGCTTGGACAGAAGGGAAGCTTTCTTT. Translation gives CASSLDRREAFF.

Only a few counts were recorded for this clonotype. The J gene is TRBJ2-1, the V gene TRBV6-6; TRBD2 aligns across 15 bases. V was pared by 2 bases and J by 7 bases, with 0 bases of the junction left unmatched. The CDR3 spans 15 residues. Germline lookup yields CDR1 MNHNY and CDR2 SVGAGI (reference sequence). The chain's CDR3 is CASSYGLAGGNEQFF. In DNA form, the CDR3 reads TGTGCCAGCAGTTACGGACTAGCGGGGGGGAATGAGCAGTTCTTC.

Ten or more counts support this clonotype. This sequence joins TRBV6-6 and TRBJ2-3, with D perhaps given as TRBD1 or TRBD2 (6 bases each). V was cut by 6 bases and J by 7 bases, with 14 bases left in between. Germline CDR1 MNHNY, CDR2 SVGAGI (reference sequence). The CDR3 has 13 amino acids. The CDR3 DNA is TGTGCCAGCAGAAGACTAGGGGGTAATACGCAGTATTTT. Translation gives CASRRLGGNTQYF.

The table lists this clonotype with many counts. V and J are TRBV2 and TRBJ2-1, with a possible D match to TRBD1 (6 bases). The CDR3 is 13 residues long. The V gene lost 6 bases and the J gene lost 5 bases, with 11 bases spanning the gap. Germline values: CDR1 SNHLY, CDR2 FYNNEI. CDR3 DNA: TGTGCCAGCAGGGGGGACATAGACAATGAGCAGTTCTTC. Translating gives CASRGDIDNEQFF.

This clonotype was counted at least ten times. This chain uses TRBV11-2 with TRBJ2-7; D is possibly TRBD1 (5 bases). V lost 3 bases to trimming and J lost 3 bases, with 15 bases between them. CDR1 and CDR2 (germline): SGHAT, FQNNGV. The CDR3 runs 15 residues. CDR3 protein: CASSFAQTGYYEQYF. The CDR3 DNA is TGTGCCAGCAGCTTTGCCCAAACAGGTTACTACGAGCAGTACTTC.

This clonotype was counted many times. The chain has TRBV9 and TRBJ2-3; D remains unclear. CDR1 SGDLS and CDR2 YYNGEE come from the germline V gene. The CDR3 is 16 amino acids. The V end lost 0 bases, the J end lost 1 base, and 12 bases lay between the germline ends. In DNA form, the CDR3 reads TGTGCCAGCAGCGTAGTATTTCGATCGGGCACAGATACGCAGTATTTT. It translates to CASSVVFRSGTDTQYF.

This clonotype was recorded many times. V is TRBV7-4 and J is TRBJ2-5, with unresolved D. The germline CDR1 and CDR2 sequences are SGHVT and SQSDAQ. CDR3 length: 10 amino acids. V gave up 9 bases and J gave up 13 bases, with 15 bases separating them. The CDR3 loop is CARYPVGPYF. In DNA form, the CDR3 reads TGTGCCAGGTACCCAGTCGGCCCGTACTTC. Using reference TRBV7-4 and TRBJ2-5 for the parts outside the CDR3, the full variable domain is GAGVSQSPRYKVAKRGRDVALRCDSISGHVTLYWYRQTLGQGSEVLTYSQSDAQRDKSGRPSGRFSAERPERSVSTLKIQRTEQGDSAVYLCARYPVGPYFGPGTRLLVL.

This clonotype was counted at least ten times. The chain is built from TRBV25-1 and TRBJ1-6, with 8 positions matching TRBD1. The CDR3 loop spans 15 amino acids. Germline V gene lookup returns CDR1 MGHDK and CDR2 SYGVNS. J gave up 7 bases and V 4 bases, and 6 bases lay outside the gene matches. The CDR3 protein is CASSAPGQENSPLHF. The CDR3 nucleotides read TGTGCCAGCAGTGCGCCGGGACAGGAGAATTCACCCCTCCACTTT. The entire variable domain, with the rest obtained from reference TRBV25-1 and TRBJ1-6, is as follows: EADIYQTPRYLVIGTGKKITLECSQTMGHDKMYWYQQDPGMELHLIHYSYGVNSTEKGDLSSESTVSRIRTEHFPLTLESARPSHTSQYLCASSAPGQENSPLHFGNGTRLTVT.

Ten or more counts support this clonotype. V is TRBV7-2 and J is TRBJ1-1, with D possibly being TRBD1 (6 bases). Germline V gene data show CDR1 as SGHTA and CDR2 as FQGNSA. V shed 5 bases and J shed 8 bases, with 15 bases lying between them. This CDR3 spans 13 amino acids. Here the CDR3 reads CASSPGGRGEAFF. DNA for the CDR3: TGTGCCAGCAGCCCTGGGGGGCGAGGGGAAGCTTTCTTT.

In this sample, this clonotype turned up many times. This chain connects TRBV5-1 to TRBJ2-7; possible D gene TRBD2, 7 bases. Per the germline V gene, CDR1 is SGHRS and CDR2 is YFSETQ. The V and J ends lost 3 bases and 3 bases respectively, with 16 bases between them. This CDR3 contains 15 residues. CDR3 DNA sequence: TGCGCCAGCAGCTCGGGGGGCCTTACCCTCTACGAGCAGTACTTC. As protein: CASSSGGLTLYEQYF.

This clonotype was observed at least ten times. This chain links TRBV27 with TRBJ2-1, with 7 nucleotides matching TRBD1. In germline, CDR1 is MNHEY, CDR2 SMNVEV (reference sequence). Losses at the gene ends were 2 bases for V and 1 base for J; bases not matched to a gene: 14. This CDR3 region has 19 residues. The CDR3 loop reads CASSLGRQGDWISYNEQFF. CDR3 coding DNA: TGTGCCAGCAGTTTAGGTCGACAGGGAGATTGGATATCCTACAATGAGCAGTTCTTC.

Many counts were recorded for this clonotype. J is TRBJ2-2 and V is TRBV5-1, with 12 nucleotides matching TRBD2. The CDR3 runs 16 residues. With 2 bases clipped from V and 7 bases from J, the junction kept 6 bases outside the gene matches. The germline gives CDR1 SGHRS, CDR2 YFSETQ. CDR3 protein: CASSFRTSGMSGELFF. CDR3 nucleotides: TGCGCCAGCAGCTTCCGGACTAGCGGGATGAGCGGGGAGCTGTTTTTT. Together with reference TRBV5-1 and TRBJ2-2, the CDR3 gives the full variable domain: KAGVTQTPRYLIKTRGQQVTLSCSPISGHRSVSWYQQTPGQGLQFLFEYFSETQRNKGNFPGRFSGRQFSNSRSEMNVSTLELGDSALYLCASSFRTSGMSGELFFGEGSRLTVL.

Ten or more counts support this clonotype. The rearrangement links TRBV5-1 to TRBJ1-1; TRBD1 is a possible D gene (5 bases). The CDR3 is made up of 15 amino acids. V was trimmed by 1 base and J by 0 bases, leaving 10 bases between them. Germline loops: CDR1 SGHRS, CDR2 YFSETQ. The CDR3 sequence is CASSLFAGLNTEAFF. CDR3 DNA sequence: TGCGCCAGCAGCTTGTTCGCGGGACTGAACACTGAAGCTTTCTTT.

This clonotype has ten or more counts. The gene calls are TRBV3-1 and TRBJ1-2; 11 bases match TRBD1. CDR3 size: 16 residues. The V gene end was trimmed by 1 base and the J gene end by 5 bases; junction bases not matched to a gene: 6. Per the germline V gene, CDR1 is LGHDT and CDR2 is YNNKEL (reference sequence). The CDR3 region is CASSQGTGGQRYGYTF. The CDR3 DNA reads as TGTGCCAGCAGCCAAGGGACAGGGGGCCAGCGGTATGGCTACACCTTC.

This clonotype has ten or more counts. CDR3: CATSRPAPGQGNYGYTF. CDR3 DNA sequence: TGTGCCACCAGCAGACCCGCGCCTGGACAGGGAAACTATGGCTACACCTTC. V and J are TRBV15 and TRBJ1-2, with TRBD1 identical over 8 bases. The V and J ends lost 2 bases and 2 bases, in that order; junction bases with no gene match: 10. CDR1 LNHNV and CDR2 YYDKDF come from the germline V gene (reference sequence). CDR3 length equals 17 residues.

This clonotype was recorded many times. The V call is TRBV6-5, the J call TRBJ1-1; 7 nucleotides match TRBD1. This CDR3 is 15 amino acids long. V trimming: 0 bases; J trimming: 6 bases; junction bases outside the gene matches: 7. Germline CDR1 is MNHEY and CDR2 is SVGAGI. This CDR3 is CASSYSTPQGAEAFF. The CDR3 coding sequence is TGTGCCAGCAGTTACTCGACACCCCAGGGGGCTGAAGCTTTCTTT.

This clonotype was seen repeatedly, ten times or more. This may arise from a read error, as a much more abundant clone is one base away. The chain joins TRBV7-2 to TRBJ1-5; 9 bases map to TRBD1. Germline V CDR1 and CDR2: SGHTA, FQGNSA. The CDR3 totals 13 residues. Here the CDR3 reads CASSLVAGTGMNF. DNA of the CDR3: TGTGCCAGCAGCTTAGTAGCCGGGACAGGGATGAATTTT. Based on the CDR3 plus reference TRBV7-2 and TRBJ1-5, the full variable domain is GAGVSQSPSNKVTEKGKDVELRCDPISGHTALYWYRQSLGQGLEFLIYFQGNSAPDKSGLPSDRFSAERTGGSVSTLTIQRTQQEDSAVYLCASSLVAGTGMNFGDGTRLSIL.

There are many counts of this clonotype. The V call is TRBV6-6, the J call TRBJ1-1, with 8 bases identical to TRBD1. The germline CDR1 and CDR2 sequences are MNHNY and SVGAGI (reference sequence). Unmatched junction bases numbered 10, after V lost 6 bases and J lost 4 bases. This CDR3 region has 15 residues. The CDR3 region is CASRRSGGEFTEAFF. The CDR3 region has the DNA TGTGCCAGCAGGAGGTCAGGGGGCGAATTCACTGAAGCTTTCTTT.

This clonotype was counted at least ten times. The chain carries TRBV6-1 and TRBJ1-5; D unresolved. The V and J ends lost 1 base and 1 base respectively, with 11 bases between them. In germline, CDR1 is MNHNS, CDR2 SASEGT. The CDR3 runs 16 residues. The CDR3 loop reads CASSEVRDGSNQPQHF. CDR3 in DNA: TGTGCCAGCAGTGAAGTAAGGGATGGAAGCAATCAGCCCCAGCATTTT.

This clonotype was counted ten times or more. This rearrangement joins TRBV7-9 to TRBJ2-3; D is perhaps TRBD2 (6 bases). V was clipped by 1 base and J by 4 bases, with 9 bases between them. Germline CDR1 is SEHNR and CDR2 is FQNEAQ (reference sequence). The CDR3 loop spans 14 amino acids. CDR3 sequence: CASSLETRPDTQYF. In DNA form, the CDR3 reads TGTGCCAGCAGCTTAGAGACTAGACCAGATACGCAGTATTTT.

This clonotype was seen many times. The germline gene is not matched at one end of the junction; a read error may be the cause. This chain joins TRBV20-1 and TRBJ2-5; 9 bases agree with TRBD2. Germline V gene data show CDR1 as DFQATT and CDR2 as SNEGSKA (reference sequence). The CDR3 covers 12 residues. The CDR3 protein is CSGMGGSGGGGF. CDR3 nucleotide sequence: TGCAGTGGAATGGGGGGTAGCGGGGGTGGTGGCTTC.

The table lists this clonotype with many counts. The V and J genes are TRBV3-1 and TRBJ1-3, with D possibly TRBD1 on 5 matching bases. V lost 1 base to trimming and J lost 0 bases, with 10 bases between them. The CDR3 is 16 amino acids. Germline values: CDR1 LGHDT, CDR2 YNNKEL (reference sequence). CDR3 sequence (DNA): TGTGCCAGCAGCCAAGGGGACGGCGGCTCTGGAAACACCATATATTTT. This codes for CASSQGDGGSGNTIYF.

This clonotype occurred many times. This chain uses TRBV7-9 with TRBJ1-1; 7 bases map to TRBD1. The junction had 5 bases not matched to a gene; V was cut back by 4 bases and J by 6 bases. Germline V gene data show CDR1 as SEHNR and CDR2 as FQNEAQ (reference sequence). The CDR3 is 13 residues long. The CDR3 here is CASSSRTGPEAFF. CDR3 coding DNA: TGTGCCAGCAGCTCCCGGACAGGACCTGAAGCTTTCTTT.